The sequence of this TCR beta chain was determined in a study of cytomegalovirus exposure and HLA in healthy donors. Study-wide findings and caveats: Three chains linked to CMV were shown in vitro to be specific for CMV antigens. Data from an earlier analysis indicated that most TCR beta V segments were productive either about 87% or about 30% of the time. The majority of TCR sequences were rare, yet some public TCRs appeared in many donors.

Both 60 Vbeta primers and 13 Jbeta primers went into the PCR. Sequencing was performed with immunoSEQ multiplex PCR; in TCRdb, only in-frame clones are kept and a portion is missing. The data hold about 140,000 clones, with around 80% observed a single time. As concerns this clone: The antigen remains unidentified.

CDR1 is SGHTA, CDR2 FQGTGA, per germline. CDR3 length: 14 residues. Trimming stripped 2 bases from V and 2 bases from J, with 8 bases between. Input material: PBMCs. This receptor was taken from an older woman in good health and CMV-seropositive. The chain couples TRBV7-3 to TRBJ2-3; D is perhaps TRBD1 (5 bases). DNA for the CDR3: TGTGCCAGCAGCTTACAGGGTTACACAGATACGCAGTATTTT. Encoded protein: CASSLQGYTDTQYF.